The clone carrying this T cell receptor (beta chain) was detected ten times or more. Antigen unknown. TCRdb redid the calling of the 5' RACE reads with MiXCR, one entry per CDR3 protein. The sample shows approximately 50,000 distinct CDR3 sequences, approximately 3.9% of them seen only once. These data originate in a study of neurological immune-mediated disorders. General study findings and limits: Sharing of CDR3 amino acid sequences among expanded clones across subjects was absent, suggesting private repertoires in all groups.

The germline V and J ends were trimmed by 2 bases and 1 base, with 8 bases remaining between them. The CDR3 sequence is 14 residues long. The sequence derives from a man aged 60 to 69 with multiple sclerosis. The chain joins TRBV12-3 or TRBV12-4 to TRBJ1-1; no reliable D call. Sequencing was done on a sample of PBMCs. In nucleotides, the CDR3 is TGTGCCAGCAGTTTATCGTCAGGGAACACTGAAGCTTTCTTT. Its translation: CASSLSSGNTEAFF.